The sequence of this T cell receptor beta chain was determined in a study of blood T cells in healthy people across ages. Points from the study as a whole: Measured against age, TCR beta diversity per million T cells decreased in a roughly linear manner.

Per the germline V gene, CDR1 is SGHAT and CDR2 is FQNNGV. The CDR3 spans 16 residues. Deletions cut 1 base from V and 4 bases from J, with 14 bases between. Combining a sample-barcoded 5' primer with a J-beta primer mix, a second PCR ran for about 6 to 12 cycles. A template-switch adaptor with 12 random nucleotides tagged each cDNA molecule. Each sample yielded at least 2.5 million CDR3-containing paired-end reads. One entry per CDR3 protein, called by TCRdb with MiXCR from the 5' RACE reads. Of some 1.5 million distinct CDR3 sequences listed, approximately 43% are singletons. A remark on this clonotype: Antigen unknown.

The clonotype originates from a woman younger than 30 in good health. This chain uses TRBV11-2 with TRBJ2-1; a weak D match, TRBD1 (5 bases). Sequenced material: blood. The CDR3: CASSLVVSGRYNEQFF. The CDR3 nucleotides read TGTGCCAGCAGCTTAGTTGTGTCAGGGCGATACAATGAGCAGTTCTTC.